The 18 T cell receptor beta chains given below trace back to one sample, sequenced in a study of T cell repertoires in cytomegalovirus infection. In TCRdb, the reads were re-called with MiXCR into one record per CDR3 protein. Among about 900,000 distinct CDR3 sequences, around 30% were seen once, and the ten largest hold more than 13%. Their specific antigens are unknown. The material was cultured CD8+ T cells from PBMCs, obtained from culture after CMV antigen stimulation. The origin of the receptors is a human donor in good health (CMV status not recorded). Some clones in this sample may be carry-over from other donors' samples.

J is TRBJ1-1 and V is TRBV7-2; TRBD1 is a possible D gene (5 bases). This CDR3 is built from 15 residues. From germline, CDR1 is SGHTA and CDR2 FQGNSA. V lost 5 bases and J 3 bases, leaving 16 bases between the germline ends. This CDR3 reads CASSPSRAGYTEAFF. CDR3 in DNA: TGTGCCAGCAGCCCTTCCAGGGCCGGGTACACTGAAGCTTTCTTT. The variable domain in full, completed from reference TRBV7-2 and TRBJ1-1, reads GAGVSQSPSNKVTEKGKDVELRCDPISGHTALYWYRQSLGQGLEFLIYFQGNSAPDKSGLPSDRFSAERTGGSVSTLTIQRTQQEDSAVYLCASSPSRAGYTEAFFGQGTRLTVV.

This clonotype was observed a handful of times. The CDR3, as DNA: TGTGCCAGCACCCACGGACAGGGAGGAGGAAACGTAGATGGCTACACCTTC. Its protein product is CASTHGQGGGNVDGYTF. V is TRBV5-4 and J is TRBJ1-2, with TRBD1 matching 8 bases. The CDR3 spans 17 residues. Trimming removed 6 bases from V and 6 bases from J; junction bases left unmatched: 19. The germline V gene encodes CDR1 SGHNT and CDR2 YYREEE (reference sequence).

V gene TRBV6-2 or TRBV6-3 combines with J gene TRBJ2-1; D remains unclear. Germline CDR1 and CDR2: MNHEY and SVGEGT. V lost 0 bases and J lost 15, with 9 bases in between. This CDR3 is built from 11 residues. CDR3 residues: CASSYSNQPFF. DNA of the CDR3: TGTGCCAGCAGTTACTCTAACCAGCCGTTCTTC.

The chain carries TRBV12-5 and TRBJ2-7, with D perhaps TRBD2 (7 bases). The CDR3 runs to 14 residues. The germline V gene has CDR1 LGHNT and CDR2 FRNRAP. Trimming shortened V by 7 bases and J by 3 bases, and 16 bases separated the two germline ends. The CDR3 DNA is TGTGCTAGTGCCCCGACGGGGGGCCGCTACGAGCAGTACTTC. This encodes CASAPTGGRYEQYF.

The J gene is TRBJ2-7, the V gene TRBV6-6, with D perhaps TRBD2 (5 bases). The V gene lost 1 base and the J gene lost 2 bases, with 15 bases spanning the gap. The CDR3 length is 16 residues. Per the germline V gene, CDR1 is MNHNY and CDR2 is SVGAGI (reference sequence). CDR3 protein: CASSYLDPRVTYEQYF. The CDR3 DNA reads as TGTGCCAGCAGTTACTTAGACCCGAGGGTTACCTACGAGCAGTACTTC.

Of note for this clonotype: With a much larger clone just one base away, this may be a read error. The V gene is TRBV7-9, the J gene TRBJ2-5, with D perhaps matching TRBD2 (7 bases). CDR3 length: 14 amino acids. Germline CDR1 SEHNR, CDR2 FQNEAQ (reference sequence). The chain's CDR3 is CANSGGGAGETQYF. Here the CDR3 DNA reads TGTGCCAACAGCGGAGGGGGGGCCGGAGAGACCCAGTACTTC.

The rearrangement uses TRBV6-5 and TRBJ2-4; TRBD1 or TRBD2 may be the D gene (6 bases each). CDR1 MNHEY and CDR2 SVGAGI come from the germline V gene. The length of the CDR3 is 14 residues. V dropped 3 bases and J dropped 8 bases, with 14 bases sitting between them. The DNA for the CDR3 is TGTGCCAGCAGTTATATCTGGGGGGCGGACATTCAGTACTTC. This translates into CASSYIWGADIQYF.

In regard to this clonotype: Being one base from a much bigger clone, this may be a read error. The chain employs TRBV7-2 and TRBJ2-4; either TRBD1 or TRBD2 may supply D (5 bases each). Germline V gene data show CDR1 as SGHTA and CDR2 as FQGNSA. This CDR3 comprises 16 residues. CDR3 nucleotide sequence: TGTGTCAGCAGCTTGGGGACGGTCCTAGCCAAAAACATTCAGTACTTC. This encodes CVSSLGTVLAKNIQYF.

The CDR3 here is CASSRTPTGTGDGYTF. The CDR3 nucleotides read TGTGCCAGCAGCCGGACGCCGACGGGGACAGGGGATGGCTACACCTTC. The chain combines TRBV14 with TRBJ1-2, with 10 bases aligning to TRBD1. V was pared by 4 bases and J by 6 bases, with 11 bases of the junction left unmatched. This CDR3 comprises 16 residues. CDR1 is SGHDN, CDR2 FVKESK, per germline.

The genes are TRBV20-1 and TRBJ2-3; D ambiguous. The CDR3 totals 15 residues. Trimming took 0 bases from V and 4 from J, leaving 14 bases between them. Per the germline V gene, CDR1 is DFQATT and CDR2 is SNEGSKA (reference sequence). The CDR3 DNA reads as TGCAGTGCTAGAGACATCTCAATACCACCAGATACGCAGTATTTT. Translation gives CSARDISIPPDTQYF.

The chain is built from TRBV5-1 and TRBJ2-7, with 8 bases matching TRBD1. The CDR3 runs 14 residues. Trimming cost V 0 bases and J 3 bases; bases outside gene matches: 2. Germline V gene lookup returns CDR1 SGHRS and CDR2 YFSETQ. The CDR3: CASSLEQGVYEQYF. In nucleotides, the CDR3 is TGCGCCAGCAGCTTGGAACAGGGGGTCTACGAGCAGTACTTC. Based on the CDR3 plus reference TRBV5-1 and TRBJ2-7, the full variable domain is KAGVTQTPRYLIKTRGQQVTLSCSPISGHRSVSWYQQTPGQGLQFLFEYFSETQRNKGNFPGRFSGRQFSNSRSEMNVSTLELGDSALYLCASSLEQGVYEQYFGPGTRLTVT.

The chain's CDR3 is CASSWTGKETQYF. In DNA form, the CDR3 reads TGCGCCAGCAGCTGGACGGGGAAAGAGACCCAGTACTTC. The chain combines TRBV5-1 with TRBJ2-5; D is perhaps TRBD2 (5 bases). Germline V lookup: CDR1 SGHRS, CDR2 YFSETQ. With 3 bases removed from V and 3 bases from J, the gap between germline ends came to 9 bases. This CDR3 region has 13 residues.

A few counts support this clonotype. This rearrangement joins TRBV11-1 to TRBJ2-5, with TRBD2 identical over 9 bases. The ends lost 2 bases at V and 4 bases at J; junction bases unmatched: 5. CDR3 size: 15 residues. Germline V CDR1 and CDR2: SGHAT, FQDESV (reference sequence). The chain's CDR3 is CASSLYPAGGETQYF. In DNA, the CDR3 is TGTGCCAGCAGCTTATATCCAGCGGGGGGAGAGACCCAGTACTTC.

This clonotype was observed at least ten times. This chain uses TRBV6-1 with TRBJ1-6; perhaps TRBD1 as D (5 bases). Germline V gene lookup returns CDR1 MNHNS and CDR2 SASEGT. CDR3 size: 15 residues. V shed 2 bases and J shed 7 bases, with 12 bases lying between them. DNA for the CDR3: TGTGCCAGCAGTGAAAGGGGCGGCGAAAATTCACCCCTCCACTTT. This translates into CASSERGGENSPLHF.

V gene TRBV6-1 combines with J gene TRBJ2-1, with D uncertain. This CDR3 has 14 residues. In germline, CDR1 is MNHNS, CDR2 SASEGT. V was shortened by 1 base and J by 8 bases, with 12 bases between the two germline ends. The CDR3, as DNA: TGTGCCAGCAGTGAAGGGTTAGCATGGGATGAGCAGTTCTTC. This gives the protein CASSEGLAWDEQFF.

For the CDR3, the DNA is TGTGCCAGCCTTTACGGCTACGAGCAGTACTTC. Encoded protein: CASLYGYEQYF. The chain carries TRBV6-6 and TRBJ2-7; no clear D gene. This CDR3 has 11 residues. Trimming cost V 8 bases and J 3 bases, with 8 bases left between them. Germline CDR1 MNHNY, CDR2 SVGAGI (reference sequence).

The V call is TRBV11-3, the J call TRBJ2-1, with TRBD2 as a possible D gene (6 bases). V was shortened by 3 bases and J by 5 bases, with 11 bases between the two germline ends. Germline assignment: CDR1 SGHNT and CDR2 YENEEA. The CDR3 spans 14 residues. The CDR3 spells CASSFARGHNEQFF. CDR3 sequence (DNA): TGTGCCAGCAGCTTCGCGCGGGGTCACAATGAGCAGTTCTTC.

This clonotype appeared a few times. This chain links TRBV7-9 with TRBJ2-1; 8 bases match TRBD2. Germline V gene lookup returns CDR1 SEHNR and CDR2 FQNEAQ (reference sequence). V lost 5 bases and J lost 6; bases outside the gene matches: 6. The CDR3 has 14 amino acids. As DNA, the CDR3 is TGTGCCAGCAGCGCACCTCGGGGGGGCAATGAGCAGTTCTTC. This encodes CASSAPRGGNEQFF.